The entry below gives a single T cell receptor (beta chain) sequence along with its context. The source of the sample is a study of OX40 agonist ivuxolimab in advanced cancers. Overall study context: The mean age was roughly 60 years, ranging from about 20 to 79, with approximately 85% of participants male. Of the participants, under 50% had some prior anti-PD-1, anti-PD-L1 or anti-CTLA-4 therapy, which was allowed. Partial responses, seen in three patients, involved one hepatocellular carcinoma and two cutaneous melanomas.

The CDR3 runs 13 residues. The V end lost 3 bases, the J end lost 8 bases, and 13 bases lay between the germline ends. CDR1 SGHAT and CDR2 FQNNGV come from the germline V gene. Some clones are missing from TCRdb's copy, which holds only in-frame ones; the method was immunoSEQ multiplex PCR. The sample includes tens of thousands of clones, 80% of them seen just once. This sequence joins TRBV11-2 and TRBJ1-2; D possibly corresponds to TRBD1 (6 bases). The receptor's source is an adult with an advanced solid tumor such as melanoma, head and neck, liver or kidney cancer. The sequencing used CD4+ or CD8+ T cells sorted from blood, collected in a trial of the OX40 agonist ivuxolimab. In DNA, the CDR3 is TGTGCCAGCAGCTTCCAGGGGATGGGAGGCTACACCTTC. Residues: CASSFQGMGGYTF.